The 21 T cell receptor beta chains given below trace back to one sample, sequenced in a study of early T cells in non-severe SARS-CoV-2 infection. TCRdb itself ran the 5' RACE reads through MiXCR, one entry per CDR3 protein. This repertoire shows roughly 80,000 distinct CDR3 sequences, about 15% found once; its top ten account for about 2.6%. Material for sequencing was whole blood. These receptors were collected from an adult who was a healthcare worker with PCR-confirmed SARS-CoV-2 infection or an uninfected control (not recorded which).

This clonotype was recorded many times. This chain uses TRBV7-9 with TRBJ2-1, with D possibly matching TRBD2 (6 bases). The CDR3 has 16 residues. V was pared by 5 bases and J by 1 base, with 15 bases between. CDR1 and CDR2 from the germline V gene are SEHNR and FQNEAQ (reference sequence). The CDR3, as DNA: TGTGCCAGCAGCCCTTTTGGGGGGTTATCCTACAATGAGCAGTTCTTC. Translated: CASSPFGGLSYNEQFF. Variable domain in full (rest from reference TRBV7-9 and TRBJ2-1): DTGVSQNPRHKITKRGQNVTFRCDPISEHNRLYWYRQTLGQGPEFLTYFQNEAQLEKSRLLSDRFSAERPKGSFSTLEIQRTEQGDSAMYLCASSPFGGLSYNEQFFGPGTRLTVL.

This chain joins TRBV4-1 and TRBJ2-5; perhaps TRBD1 as D (5 bases). The CDR3 contains 14 residues. With 3 bases removed from V and 4 bases from J, the gap between germline ends came to 12 bases. CDR1 is MGHRA, CDR2 YSYEKL, per germline. Here the CDR3 DNA reads TGCGCCAGCAGCCAGGAGACAGACGGAGAGACCCAGTACTTC. Its translation is CASSQETDGETQYF.

This clonotype has only a few counts. This chain joins TRBV5-1 and TRBJ1-1; D remains unclear. In germline, CDR1 is SGHRS, CDR2 YFSETQ. V was shortened by 3 bases and J by 5 bases, with 8 bases between the two germline ends. The CDR3 covers 12 residues. The CDR3 is CASSSSGTEAFF. CDR3 nucleotides: TGCGCCAGCAGCTCCAGTGGGACTGAAGCTTTCTTT.

There are a few counts of this clonotype. The V call is TRBV9, the J call TRBJ2-7, with 9 bases aligning to TRBD2. Germline loops: CDR1 SGDLS, CDR2 YYNGEE. V shed 0 bases and J 7 bases; nucleotides not matched to a gene: 8. CDR3 length: 15 amino acids. CDR3 DNA sequence: TGTGCCAGCAGCGTAGGAGCGGGAGGACTTCGGGAGCAGTACTTC. It encodes CASSVGAGGLREQYF. The full variable domain, completed using reference TRBV9 and TRBJ2-7, is DSGVTQTPKHLITATGQRVTLRCSPRSGDLSVYWYQQSLDQGLQFLIQYYNGEERAKGNILERFSAQQFPDLHSELNLSSLELGDSALYFCASSVGAGGLREQYFGPGTRLTVT.

This clonotype was detected a few times. The chain uses TRBV20-1 and TRBJ2-6; weak D call: TRBD2 (5 bases). Germline V gene data show CDR1 as DFQATT and CDR2 as SNEGSKA (reference sequence). The V end lost 6 bases, the J end lost 0 bases, and 15 bases lay between the germline ends. The CDR3 is made up of 16 amino acids. The CDR3 nucleotides are TGCAGTGCCCCCGACATGGGGAGCTCTGGGGCCAACGTCCTGACTTTC. This encodes CSAPDMGSSGANVLTF.

V is TRBV13 and J is TRBJ2-2, with unresolved D. With 0 bases removed from V and 6 bases from J, the gap between germline ends came to 11 bases. The CDR3 spans 15 residues. Germline CDR1 PRHDT, CDR2 FYEKMQ (reference sequence). In nucleotides, the CDR3 is TGTGCCAGCAGCTTAGGTCCGGTCTTTGCCGGGGAGCTGTTTTTT. Translation gives CASSLGPVFAGELFF.

This clonotype was observed once. V usage is TRBV10-3 and J usage is TRBJ2-2, with a weak D call TRBD1 (5 bases). CDR1 and CDR2 (germline): ENHRY, SYGVKD. This CDR3 spans 14 amino acids. Trimming cost V 4 bases and J 4 bases, with 10 bases left between them. The CDR3 DNA reads as TGTGCCATCAGTGCCAGGGAAAGCACCGGGGAGCTGTTTTTT. Residues: CAISARESTGELFF.

The chain carries TRBV7-2 and TRBJ2-1; D not certain. This CDR3 comprises 13 residues. The germline V gene has CDR1 SGHTA and CDR2 FQGNSA. Trimming removed 0 bases from V and 5 bases from J, with 5 bases in between. The CDR3 reads CASSLARNNEQFF. Written as DNA, the CDR3 is TGTGCCAGCAGCTTAGCTAGAAACAATGAGCAGTTCTTC.

CDR3 region: CAISAAIQSNYGYTF. DNA for the CDR3: TGTGCCATCAGTGCCGCCATACAGTCTAACTATGGCTACACCTTC. The chain recombines TRBV10-3 with TRBJ1-2; no reliable D call. CDR3 size: 15 residues. V shed 4 bases and J shed 0 bases, with 12 bases lying between them. In germline, CDR1 is ENHRY, CDR2 SYGVKD.

In its sample, this clonotype was seen a few times. The chain has TRBV21-1 and TRBJ2-7; TRBD1, the table's D call, was not compared with the DNA. TRBV21-1 is reported as a pseudogene. This CDR3 has 18 amino acids. The CDR3 DNA is TGTGCCAGCAGCAAAGGGGTCGAAAGGGGTTCTAGCTCCTACGAGCAGTACTTC. Amino acids: CASSKGVERGSSSYEQYF.

The chain recombines TRBV3-1 with TRBJ2-5; 10 bases map to TRBD2. The germline gives CDR1 LGHDT, CDR2 YNNKEL (reference sequence). The CDR3 sequence is 18 residues long. The trim removed 7 bases at V and 2 bases at J, leaving 16 bases unmatched. CDR3: CASTSLGASGRYQETQYF. The CDR3 DNA follows: TGTGCCAGCACCTCGCTAGGGGCTAGCGGGAGATATCAAGAGACCCAGTACTTC.

The table lists this clonotype with a few counts. This sequence joins TRBV20-1 and TRBJ2-3; D ambiguous. The CDR3 consists of 12 residues. V was trimmed by 3 bases and J by 2 bases, leaving 6 bases between them. CDR1 and CDR2 from the germline V gene are DFQATT and SNEGSKA (reference sequence). The CDR3 spells CSARVNTDTQYF. Here the CDR3 DNA reads TGCAGTGCTAGGGTCAACACAGATACGCAGTATTTT.

The J gene is TRBJ2-3, the V gene TRBV20-1; tentatively, D is TRBD1 (5 bases). The V gene lost 0 bases and the J gene lost 0 bases, with 10 bases spanning the gap. This CDR3 is built from 15 residues. The germline V gene has CDR1 DFQATT and CDR2 SNEGSKA (reference sequence). CDR3 DNA: TGCAGTGCTAGAGATTCGGCAGGGAGCACAGATACGCAGTATTTT. Translation: CSARDSAGSTDTQYF.

V gene TRBV24-1 combines with J gene TRBJ2-1, with D possibly TRBD1 on 5 matching bases. Germline assignment: CDR1 KGHDR and CDR2 SFDVKD. The V gene lost 2 bases and the J gene lost 0 bases, with 13 bases spanning the gap. CDR3 length equals 17 residues. The CDR3 DNA reads as TGTGCCACCAGTGATTCTAGGGGTACCAGCTCCTACAATGAGCAGTTCTTC. It encodes CATSDSRGTSSYNEQFF.

This clonotype was picked up a small number of times. The chain couples TRBV28 to TRBJ2-3, with D uncertain. CDR3 length: 12 residues. The V gene's germline CDR1 is MDHEN and CDR2 SYDVKM. V gave up 7 bases and J gave up 6 bases, with 11 bases separating them. CDR3 sequence reads: CASTPLQDTQYF. CDR3 sequence (DNA): TGTGCCAGCACTCCCTTGCAGGATACGCAGTATTTT.

This chain links TRBV2 with TRBJ1-1, with TRBD1 matching over 8 bases. V lost 7 bases and J lost 1; bases outside the gene matches: 5. The CDR3 consists of 14 residues. Germline assignment: CDR1 SNHLY and CDR2 FYNNEI. The CDR3: CASTRTGKNTEAFF. The DNA for the CDR3 is TGTGCCAGCACCCGGACAGGGAAGAACACTGAAGCTTTCTTT.

This clonotype appeared many times. The rearrangement uses TRBV7-6 and TRBJ2-1; TRBD1 or TRBD2 may be the D gene (5 bases each). Trimming took off 1 base at V and 2 bases at J, with 12 bases between the two ends. In germline, CDR1 is SGHVS, CDR2 FNYEAQ. This CDR3 has 16 amino acids. The DNA of the CDR3 is TGTGCCAGCAGCTTAGTTCCGGGGCCACCCTACAATGAGCAGTTCTTC. It codes for CASSLVPGPPYNEQFF.

The chain links TRBV20-1 to TRBJ2-5; perhaps TRBD1 as D (6 bases). Germline V lookup: CDR1 DFQATT, CDR2 SNEGSKA (reference sequence). CDR3 length: 14 residues. The germline V and J ends were trimmed by 0 bases and 1 base, with 9 bases remaining between them. CDR3 sequence reads: CSAREGQRQETQYF. Here the CDR3 DNA reads TGCAGTGCTAGAGAAGGACAGCGCCAAGAGACCCAGTACTTC.

The chain joins TRBV5-5 to TRBJ2-7, with TRBD1 as a possible D gene (6 bases). The CDR3 is 13 residues long. V lost 0 bases and J 5 bases, leaving 9 bases between the germline ends. Germline loops: CDR1 SGHKS, CDR2 YYEKEE (reference sequence). The CDR3 DNA reads as TGTGCCAGCAGCTTGGACAGGGCCGACGAGCAGTACTTC. This translates into CASSLDRADEQYF.

The sample holds many counts of this clonotype. The CDR3 reads CASSPAGGADTQYF. The CDR3 coding sequence is TGTGCCAGCAGCCCCGCCGGCGGGGCAGATACGCAGTATTTT. V usage is TRBV11-2 and J usage is TRBJ2-3; maybe TRBD2 (6 bases). Deletions cut 5 bases from V and 4 bases from J, with 13 bases between. Germline V lookup: CDR1 SGHAT, CDR2 FQNNGV. This CDR3 contains 14 residues. The complete variable domain, with remaining parts taken from reference TRBV11-2 and TRBJ2-3, reads EAGVAQSPRYKIIEKRQSVAFWCNPISGHATLYWYQQILGQGPKLLIQFQNNGVVDDSQLPKDRFSAERLKGVDSTLKIQPAKLEDSAVYLCASSPAGGADTQYFGPGTRLTVL.

This clonotype came up a few times. The chain uses TRBV7-8 and TRBJ1-2, with 8 nucleotides matching TRBD1. Germline V gene sequence: CDR1 SGHVS, CDR2 FQNEAQ. The V gene end was trimmed by 5 bases and the J gene end by 6 bases; junction bases not matched to a gene: 14. The CDR3 has 16 residues. The CDR3 sequence: CASSARPTAGGHGYTF. The DNA of the CDR3 is TGTGCCAGCAGCGCACGCCCAACAGCAGGGGGCCATGGCTACACCTTC.